This T cell receptor beta chain was identified in a study of blood T cells in healthy people across ages. Study-wide findings and caveats: Unsorted PBMCs ruled out conclusive naive versus antigen-experienced comparison.

Peripheral blood from each donor was collected in a volume of approximately 9.5 milliliters. V was pared by 4 bases and J by 5 bases, with 8 bases of the junction left unmatched. This CDR3 contains 15 residues. The germline gives CDR1 LGHNA, CDR2 YNFKEQ. This clonotype was observed a few times. Its antigen is still unknown. The authors ran a second PCR of 7 to 11 cycles using a sample-barcoded 5' primer and a J-beta primer mix. With 12 random nucleotides, a template-switch adaptor tagged each individual cDNA molecule. Each CDR3 protein is one row after TCRdb ran MiXCR on the 5' RACE reads. The table records roughly 1,300,000 distinct CDR3 sequences, 59% of them present only once.

The source is a man in his late teens or twenties in good health. The sequenced sample was blood. The chain carries TRBV4-2 and TRBJ2-3, with 8 bases aligning to TRBD2. CDR3 nucleotide sequence: TGTGCCAGCAGCCGACCGGGACTAGGGCGAGATACGCAGTATTTT. Protein: CASSRPGLGRDTQYF.